The 15 T cell receptor beta chains below were found in one sample sequenced in a study of blood T cell repertoires in COVID-19. Produced via immunoSEQ multiplex PCR; TCRdb's table is partial and in-frame only. The sample consists of 120,000 to 150,000 clones, over 75% of them appearing once. Material for sequencing was PBMCs or T cells enriched from blood (not recorded which). The receptors derive from a woman between 25 and 40 years old with acute COVID-19.

The chain employs TRBV15 and TRBJ1-1; 8 bases fit TRBD1. Germline V lookup: CDR1 LNHNV, CDR2 YYDKDF (reference sequence). The CDR3 extends over 15 amino acids. The junction had 18 bases not matched to a gene; V was cut back by 7 bases and J by 11 bases. CDR3 nucleotide sequence: TGTGCCACCAAGAACGTCGAGACAGGGGCGGTAAAGGCTTTCTTT. Its translation: CATKNVETGAVKAFF.

This clone occurred a few times. The chain recombines TRBV9 with TRBJ2-2; D is perhaps TRBD2 (6 bases). The CDR3 sequence is 17 residues long. With 4 bases removed from V and 2 bases from J, the gap between germline ends came to 18 bases. Looked up from germline, CDR1 is SGDLS and CDR2 is YYNGEE. The CDR3 sequence is CASSFSGTWTNTGELFF. The CDR3 DNA follows: TGTGCCAGCAGCTTCTCCGGGACTTGGACTAACACCGGGGAGCTGTTTTTT.

The genes are TRBV6-4 and TRBJ2-2; weak D call: TRBD1 (5 bases). This CDR3 has 13 amino acids. Germline CDR1 reads MRHNA; CDR2 reads SNTAGT. The V and J ends lost 6 bases and 7 bases respectively, with 12 bases between them. CDR3 protein: CASRPGMLGELFF. CDR3 nucleotide sequence: TGTGCCAGCAGGCCAGGGATGCTCGGGGAGCTGTTTTTT.

This rearrangement joins TRBV28 to TRBJ2-5, with D possibly TRBD2 on 6 matching bases. From germline, CDR1 is MDHEN and CDR2 SYDVKM. The CDR3 has 11 amino acids. Trimming pared 6 bases from V and 13 bases from J, leaving 15 bases between. The CDR3 coding sequence is TGTGCCAGCAGGGACCCGGGACTTACGTACTTC. Translated, it gives CASRDPGLTYF.

V gene TRBV5-6 combines with J gene TRBJ2-7; 8 nucleotides match TRBD1. This CDR3 has 16 amino acids. The germline CDR1 and CDR2 sequences are SGHDT and YYEEEE. V trimming: 4 bases; J trimming: 7 bases; junction bases outside the gene matches: 16. The CDR3 region is CASSGSGTGLSREQYF. CDR3 nucleotide sequence: TGTGCCAGCAGCGGTTCTGGGACAGGTCTTTCTAGGGAGCAGTACTTC. The whole variable domain, remainder taken from reference TRBV5-6 and TRBJ2-7, is DAGVTQSPTHLIKTRGQQVTLRCSPKSGHDTVSWYQQALGQGPQFIFQYYEEEERQRGNFPDRFSGHQFPNYSSELNVNALLLGDSALYLCASSGSGTGLSREQYFGPGTRLTVT.

The chain uses TRBV28 and TRBJ2-1; D not resolved. V was trimmed by 8 bases and J by 9 bases, leaving 17 bases between them. The CDR3 loop spans 13 amino acids. Germline values: CDR1 MDHEN, CDR2 SYDVKM. For the CDR3, the DNA is TGTGCCAGCTTTCGAAACCCCGGTAGTGAGCAGTTCTTC. This sequence encodes CASFRNPGSEQFF.

The chain links TRBV6-9 to TRBJ2-7; D is possibly TRBD1 (6 bases). CDR3 size: 19 residues. V lost 4 bases to trimming and J lost 3 bases, with 28 bases between them. Germline lookup yields CDR1 MNHGY and CDR2 SVAAGI. This CDR3 reads CASSSPSELWGLRNYEQYF. In DNA, the CDR3 is TGTGCCAGCAGTTCCCCGTCTGAATTATGGGGGCTGAGAAACTACGAGCAGTACTTC.

This rearrangement joins TRBV20-1 to TRBJ2-5; 12 bases match TRBD2. The CDR3 has 11 residues. Germline V CDR1 and CDR2: DFQATT, SNEGSKA (reference sequence). J was trimmed by 13 bases and V by 4 bases; bases with no gene match: 4. Here the CDR3 reads CSANLLAGGYF. The CDR3 DNA reads TGCAGTGCTAACTTACTAGCGGGAGGGTACTTC.

This clone was seen a few times. The chain couples TRBV5-1 to TRBJ1-6; maybe TRBD1 (5 bases). The CDR3 has 15 residues. Germline CDR1 is SGHRS and CDR2 is YFSETQ. V shed 2 bases and J shed 9 bases, with 15 bases lying between them. Here the CDR3 reads CASSFFGADVSPLHF. Here the CDR3 DNA reads TGCGCCAGCAGCTTTTTTGGGGCGGATGTTTCACCCCTCCACTTT.

The rearrangement joins TRBV28 to TRBJ2-7; 7 bases fit TRBD1. The CDR3 consists of 14 residues. Germline V gene lookup returns CDR1 MDHEN and CDR2 SYDVKM. Trimming at V came to 2 bases and at J to 4 bases, leaving 5 bases not matched to a gene. CDR3 residues: CASSLPDRLYEQYF. The CDR3 bases are TGTGCCAGCAGTTTACCGGACAGGTTGTACGAGCAGTACTTC.

This clone was counted once. The chain combines TRBV19 with TRBJ2-3; 9 positions agree with TRBD1. V lost 6 bases to trimming and J lost 0 bases; unmatched junction nucleotides: 4. The CDR3 has 15 amino acids. Germline V gene data show CDR1 as LNHDA and CDR2 as SQIVND (reference sequence). CDR3 residues: CASRDRGSSTDTQYF. For the CDR3, the DNA is TGTGCCAGTAGGGACAGGGGATCTAGCACAGATACGCAGTATTTT. Full variable domain (remainder filled in from reference TRBV19 and TRBJ2-3): DGGITQSPKYLFRKEGQNVTLSCEQNLNHDAMYWYRQDPGQGLRLIYYSQIVNDFQKGDIAEGYSVSREKKESFPLTVTSAQKNPTAFYLCASRDRGSSTDTQYFGPGTRLTVL.

The chain is built from TRBV4-2 and TRBJ2-7; no reliable D call. Germline V gene sequence: CDR1 LGHNA, CDR2 YNFKEQ. Between the trimmed V and J ends, which lost 0 bases and 2 bases, there was a span of 8 bases. The CDR3 loop spans 14 amino acids. CDR3 amino acids: CASSQEEIAYEQYF. The CDR3, as DNA: TGTGCCAGCAGCCAAGAAGAAATAGCCTACGAGCAGTACTTC.

This rearrangement joins TRBV5-6 to TRBJ1-5; 8 positions match TRBD1. The CDR3 loop spans 16 amino acids. Trimming at V came to 0 bases and at J to 6 bases, leaving 8 bases not matched to a gene. Germline V CDR1 and CDR2: SGHDT, YYEEEE. The CDR3 sequence: CASSLAGGGLLQPQHF. The CDR3 DNA follows: TGTGCCAGCAGCTTGGCAGGGGGCGGACTCCTTCAGCCCCAGCATTTT.

This sequence joins TRBV3-1 (or the pseudogene TRBV3-2) and TRBJ2-5, with 7 bases identical to TRBD2. This CDR3 region has 16 residues. Germline V gene sequence: CDR1 LGHDT, CDR2 YNNKEL (reference sequence). Germline trimming cut 0 bases from V and 4 bases from J; bases unmatched to any gene: 8. The CDR3: CASSQEWALAAETQYF. For the CDR3, the DNA is TGTGCCAGCAGCCAAGAGTGGGCCCTAGCGGCAGAGACCCAGTACTTC.

This clone came up a few times. The rearrangement uses TRBV30 and TRBJ2-3; 7 bases fit TRBD2. Germline-derived CDR1 and CDR2 are GTSNPN and SVGIG (reference sequence). The CDR3 runs to 15 residues. With 2 bases clipped from V and 0 bases from J, the junction kept 5 bases outside the gene matches. As DNA, the CDR3 is TGTGCCTGGAGTTCCCTTAGCGGGAGCACAGATACGCAGTATTTT. Amino acid sequence: CAWSSLSGSTDTQYF.